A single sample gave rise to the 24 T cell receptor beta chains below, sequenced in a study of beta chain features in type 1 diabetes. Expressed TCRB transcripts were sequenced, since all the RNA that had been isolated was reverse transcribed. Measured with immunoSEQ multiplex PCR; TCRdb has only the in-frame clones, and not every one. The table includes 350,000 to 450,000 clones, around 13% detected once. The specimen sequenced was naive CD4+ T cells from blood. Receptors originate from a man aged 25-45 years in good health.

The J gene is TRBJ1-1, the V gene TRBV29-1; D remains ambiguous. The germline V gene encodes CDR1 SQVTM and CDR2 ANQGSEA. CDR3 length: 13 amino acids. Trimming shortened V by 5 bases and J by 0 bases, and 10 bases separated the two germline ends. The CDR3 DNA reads TGCAGCGTTCTAGGTGGGATGAACACTGAAGCTTTCTTT. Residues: CSVLGGMNTEAFF.

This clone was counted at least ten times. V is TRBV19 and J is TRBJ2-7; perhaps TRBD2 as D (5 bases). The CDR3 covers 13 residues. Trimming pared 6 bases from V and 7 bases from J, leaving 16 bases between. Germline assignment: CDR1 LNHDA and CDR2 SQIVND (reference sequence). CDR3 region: CASSRTGRGEQYV. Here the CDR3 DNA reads TGTGCCAGTAGCAGGACTGGCCGGGGTGAGCAGTACGTC.

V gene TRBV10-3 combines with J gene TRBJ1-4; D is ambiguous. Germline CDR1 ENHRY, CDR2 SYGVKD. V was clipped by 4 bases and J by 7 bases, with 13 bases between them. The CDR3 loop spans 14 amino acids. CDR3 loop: CAISGSRAGEKLFF. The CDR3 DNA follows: TGTGCCATCAGTGGCTCACGGGCAGGTGAAAAACTGTTTTTT.

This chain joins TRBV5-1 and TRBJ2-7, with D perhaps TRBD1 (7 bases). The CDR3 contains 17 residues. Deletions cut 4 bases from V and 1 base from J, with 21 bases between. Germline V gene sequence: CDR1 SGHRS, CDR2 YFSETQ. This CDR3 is CASSPEGLGTASYEQYF. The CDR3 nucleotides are TGCGCCAGCAGCCCGGAGGGGTTGGGGACAGCATCCTACGAGCAGTACTTC.

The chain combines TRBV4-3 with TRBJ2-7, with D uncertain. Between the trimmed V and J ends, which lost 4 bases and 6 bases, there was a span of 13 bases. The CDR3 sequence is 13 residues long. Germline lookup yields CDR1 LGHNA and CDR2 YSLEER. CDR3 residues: CASSPGIGSEQYF. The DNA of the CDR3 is TGCGCCAGCAGCCCCGGAATTGGGTCCGAGCAGTACTTC.

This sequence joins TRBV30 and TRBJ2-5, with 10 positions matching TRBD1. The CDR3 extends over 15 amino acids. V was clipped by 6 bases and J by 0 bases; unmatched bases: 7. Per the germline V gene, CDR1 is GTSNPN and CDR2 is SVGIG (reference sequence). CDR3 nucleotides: TGTGCCTGTGGATCCGGACAGGGGGACCAAGAGACCCAGTACTTC. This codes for CACGSGQGDQETQYF.

The CDR3 protein is CSVEGGAGYRYNEQFF. CDR3 bases: TGCAGCGTTGAAGGGGGTGCAGGGTATAGATACAATGAGCAGTTCTTC. The chain links TRBV29-1 to TRBJ2-1, with a tentative D call TRBD1 (5 bases). Deletions cut 1 base from V and 4 bases from J, with 17 bases between. CDR3 length equals 16 residues. Germline-derived CDR1 and CDR2 are SQVTM and ANQGSEA.

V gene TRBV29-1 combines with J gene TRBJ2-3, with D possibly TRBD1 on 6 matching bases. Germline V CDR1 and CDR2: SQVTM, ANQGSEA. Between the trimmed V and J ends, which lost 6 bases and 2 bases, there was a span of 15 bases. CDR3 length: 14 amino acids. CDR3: CSVPQTGSTDTQYF. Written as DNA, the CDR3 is TGCAGCGTCCCACAGACAGGCTCCACAGATACGCAGTATTTT.

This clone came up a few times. Here the CDR3 DNA reads TGTGCCAGCAGCTTAGTAGCGGGGGCTAGCACAGATACGCAGTATTTT. This codes for CASSLVAGASTDTQYF. This rearrangement joins TRBV7-8 to TRBJ2-3; 9 bases agree with TRBD2. This CDR3 is 16 amino acids long. Per germline, CDR1 SGHVS and CDR2 FQNEAQ. Germline trimming cut 1 base from V and 0 bases from J; bases unmatched to any gene: 2.

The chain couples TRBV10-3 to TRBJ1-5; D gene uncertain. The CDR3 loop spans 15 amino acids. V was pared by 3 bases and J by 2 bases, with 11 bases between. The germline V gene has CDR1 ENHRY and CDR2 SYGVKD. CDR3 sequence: CAISESGLRNQPQHF. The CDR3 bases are TGTGCCATCAGTGAATCGGGTCTACGCAATCAGCCCCAGCATTTT.

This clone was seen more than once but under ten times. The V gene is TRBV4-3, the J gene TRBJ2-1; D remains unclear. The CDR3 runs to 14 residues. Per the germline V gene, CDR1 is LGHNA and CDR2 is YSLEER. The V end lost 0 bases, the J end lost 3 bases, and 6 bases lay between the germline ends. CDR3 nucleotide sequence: TGCGCCAGCAGCCAAGAGGCCCTCTACAATGAGCAGTTCTTC. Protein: CASSQEALYNEQFF.

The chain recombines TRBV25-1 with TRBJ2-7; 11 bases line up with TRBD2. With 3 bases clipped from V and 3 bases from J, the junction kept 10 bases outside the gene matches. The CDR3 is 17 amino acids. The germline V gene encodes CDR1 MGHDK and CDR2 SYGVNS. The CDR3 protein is CASSDRCVAGGNYEQYV. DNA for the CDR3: TGTGCCAGCAGTGATCGGTGCGTAGCGGGAGGGAACTACGAGCAGTACGTC.

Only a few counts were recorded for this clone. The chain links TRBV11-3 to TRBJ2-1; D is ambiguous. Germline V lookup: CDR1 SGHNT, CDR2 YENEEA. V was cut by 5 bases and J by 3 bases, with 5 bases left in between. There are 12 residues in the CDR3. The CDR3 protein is CASSTDYNEQFF. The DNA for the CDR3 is TGTGCCAGCAGCACGGACTACAATGAGCAGTTCTTC.

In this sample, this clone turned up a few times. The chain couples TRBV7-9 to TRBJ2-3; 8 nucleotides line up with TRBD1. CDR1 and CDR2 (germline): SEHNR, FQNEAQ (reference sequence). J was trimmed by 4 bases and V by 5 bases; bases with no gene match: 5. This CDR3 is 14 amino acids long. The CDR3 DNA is TGTGCCAGCAGCCCGACAGGGGTGGCAGATACGCAGTATTTT. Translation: CASSPTGVADTQYF.

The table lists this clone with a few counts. The CDR3 here is CASSLDWNENEQFF. Written as DNA, the CDR3 is TGTGCCAGCAGCCTTGACTGGAACGAAAATGAGCAGTTCTTC. The genes are TRBV7-2 and TRBJ2-1, with D unclear. The CDR3 length is 14 residues. V was cut by 5 bases and J by 7 bases, with 15 bases left in between. In germline, CDR1 is SGHTA, CDR2 FQGNSA.

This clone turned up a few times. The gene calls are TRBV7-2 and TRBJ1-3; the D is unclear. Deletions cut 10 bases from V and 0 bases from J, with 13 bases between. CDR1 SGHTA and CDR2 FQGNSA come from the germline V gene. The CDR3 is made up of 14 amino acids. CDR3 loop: CATEPGHSGNTIYF. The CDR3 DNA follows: TGTGCCACGGAGCCCGGCCACTCTGGAAACACCATATATTTT. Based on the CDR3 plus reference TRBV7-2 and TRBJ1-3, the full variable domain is GAGVSQSPSNKVTEKGKDVELRCDPISGHTALYWYRQSLGQGLEFLIYFQGNSAPDKSGLPSDRFSAERTGGSVSTLTIQRTQQEDSAVYLCATEPGHSGNTIYFGEGSWLTVV.

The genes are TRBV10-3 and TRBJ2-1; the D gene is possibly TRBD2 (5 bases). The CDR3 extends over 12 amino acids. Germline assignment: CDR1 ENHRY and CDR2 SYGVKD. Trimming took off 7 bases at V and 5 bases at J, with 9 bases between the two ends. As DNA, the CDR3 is TGTGCCATCAAAGGACTCGACAATGAGCAGTTCTTC. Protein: CAIKGLDNEQFF.

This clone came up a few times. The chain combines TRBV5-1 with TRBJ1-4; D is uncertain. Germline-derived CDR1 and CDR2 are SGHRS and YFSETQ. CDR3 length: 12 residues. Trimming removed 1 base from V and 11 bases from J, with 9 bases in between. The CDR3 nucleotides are TGCGCCAGCAGCTTGAGTGGCGAGAAACTGTTTTTT. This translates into CASSLSGEKLFF.

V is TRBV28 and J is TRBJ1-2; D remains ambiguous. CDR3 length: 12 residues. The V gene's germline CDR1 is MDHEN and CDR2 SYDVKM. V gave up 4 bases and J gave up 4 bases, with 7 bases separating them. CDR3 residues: CASSSSPYGYTF. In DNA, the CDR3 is TGTGCCAGCAGTTCTAGTCCCTATGGCTACACCTTC.

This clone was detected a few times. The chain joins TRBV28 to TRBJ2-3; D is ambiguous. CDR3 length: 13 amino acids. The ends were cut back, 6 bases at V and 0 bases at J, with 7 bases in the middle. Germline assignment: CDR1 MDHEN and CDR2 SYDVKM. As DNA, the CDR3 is TGTGCCAGCAGATACACTAGCACAGATACGCAGTATTTT. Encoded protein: CASRYTSTDTQYF. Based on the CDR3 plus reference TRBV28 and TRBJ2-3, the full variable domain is DVKVTQSSRYLVKRTGEKVFLECVQDMDHENMFWYRQDPGLGLRLIYFSYDVKMKEKGDIPEGYSVSREKKERFSLILESASTNQTSMYLCASRYTSTDTQYFGPGTRLTVL.

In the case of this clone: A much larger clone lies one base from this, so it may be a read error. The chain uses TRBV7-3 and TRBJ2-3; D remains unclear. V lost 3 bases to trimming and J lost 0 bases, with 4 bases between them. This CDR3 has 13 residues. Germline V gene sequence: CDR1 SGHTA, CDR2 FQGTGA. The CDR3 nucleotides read TGTGCCAGCAGCTTCCAAAGCACAGATACGCAGTATTTT. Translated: CASSFQSTDTQYF.

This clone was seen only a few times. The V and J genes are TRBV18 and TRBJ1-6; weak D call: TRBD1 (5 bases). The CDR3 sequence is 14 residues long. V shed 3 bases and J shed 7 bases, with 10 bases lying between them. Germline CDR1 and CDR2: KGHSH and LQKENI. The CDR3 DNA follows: TGTGCCAGCTCACCCGGGACTATAAATTCACCCCTCCACTTT. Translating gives CASSPGTINSPLHF.

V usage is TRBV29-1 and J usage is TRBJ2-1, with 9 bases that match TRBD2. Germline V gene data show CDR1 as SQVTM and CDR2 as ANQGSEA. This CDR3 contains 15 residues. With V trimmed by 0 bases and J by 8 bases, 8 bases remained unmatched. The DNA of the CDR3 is TGCAGCGTTGAAGATCAGGCTGGCGGGAGGGATGAGCAGTTCTTC. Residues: CSVEDQAGGRDEQFF.

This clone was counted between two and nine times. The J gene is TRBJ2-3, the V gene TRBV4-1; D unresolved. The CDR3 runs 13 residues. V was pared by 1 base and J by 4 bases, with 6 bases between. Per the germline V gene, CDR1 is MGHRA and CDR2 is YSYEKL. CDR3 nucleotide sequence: TGCGCCAGCAGCCAAGCTATCGCAGATACGCAGTATTTT. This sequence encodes CASSQAIADTQYF.